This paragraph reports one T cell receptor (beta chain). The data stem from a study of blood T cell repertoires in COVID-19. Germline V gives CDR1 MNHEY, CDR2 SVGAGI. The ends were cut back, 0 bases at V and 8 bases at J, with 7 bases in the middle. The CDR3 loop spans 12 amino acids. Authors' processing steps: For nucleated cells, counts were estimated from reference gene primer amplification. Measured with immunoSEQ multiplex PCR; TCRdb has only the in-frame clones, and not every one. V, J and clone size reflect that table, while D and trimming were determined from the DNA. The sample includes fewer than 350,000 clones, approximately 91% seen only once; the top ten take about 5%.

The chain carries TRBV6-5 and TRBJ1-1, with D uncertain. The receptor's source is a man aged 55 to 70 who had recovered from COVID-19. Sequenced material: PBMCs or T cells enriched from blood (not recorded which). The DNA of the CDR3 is TGTGCCAGCAGTTACTCCGGTCAAGAAGCTTTCTTT. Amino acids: CASSYSGQEAFF.